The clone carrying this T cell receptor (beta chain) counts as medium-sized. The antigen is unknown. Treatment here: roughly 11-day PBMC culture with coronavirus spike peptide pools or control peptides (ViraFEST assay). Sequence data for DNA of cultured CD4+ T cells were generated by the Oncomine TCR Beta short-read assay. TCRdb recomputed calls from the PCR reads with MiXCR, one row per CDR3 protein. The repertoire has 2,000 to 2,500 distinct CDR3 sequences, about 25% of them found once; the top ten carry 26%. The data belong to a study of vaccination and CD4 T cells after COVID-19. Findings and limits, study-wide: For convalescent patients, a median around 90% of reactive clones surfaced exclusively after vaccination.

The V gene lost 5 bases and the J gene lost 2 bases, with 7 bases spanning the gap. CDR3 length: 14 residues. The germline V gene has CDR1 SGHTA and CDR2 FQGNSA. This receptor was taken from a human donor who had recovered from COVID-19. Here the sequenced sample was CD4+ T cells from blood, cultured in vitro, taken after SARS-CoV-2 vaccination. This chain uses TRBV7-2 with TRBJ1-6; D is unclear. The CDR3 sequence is CASSVGAYNSPLHF. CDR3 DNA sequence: TGTGCCAGCAGCGTGGGCGCCTATAATTCACCCCTCCACTTT.